This T cell receptor (beta chain) is from a study of blood T cell repertoires in COVID-19. Study in general: Donors in the United States, Italy and Spain gave samples during acute or convalescent COVID-19. Sources were T cells, B-cell-depleted T cells, or PBMCs; the material itself was cDNA or gDNA.

To note about this clone: At one of its ends the junction is not consistent with the germline gene, which may arise from a read error.

In germline, CDR1 is SSHAT, CDR2 FNYEAQ (reference sequence). The CDR3 length is 15 residues. Authors' data handling: How many nucleated cells were present was estimated from reference gene primer amplification. The protocol was immunoSEQ multiplex PCR, while the TCRdb copy is restricted to in-frame clones and leaves out a portion. The V and J calls and clone size come from that table; D and trimming were worked out from the DNA. The table shows around 170,000 clones, with roughly 80% occurring only once. The sample was peripheral blood. V gene TRBV7-7 combines with J gene TRBJ1-4; 7 bases map to TRBD1. The receptor's source is a man aged 25-45 years with active or convalescent COVID-19. Written as DNA, the CDR3 is TGTGCTAGCAGCTTACCAGACAGGGAAGGTGAAAAACTGTTTTTT. Translating gives CASSLPDREGEKLFF. The full variable domain, its missing parts supplied by reference TRBV7-7 and TRBJ1-4, is GAGVSQSPRYKVTKRGQDVTLRCDPISSHATLYWYQQALGQGPEFLTYFNYEAQPDKSGLPSDRFSAERPEGSISTLTIQRTEQRDSAMYRCASSLPDREGEKLFFGSGTQLSVL.